This record covers a single TCR beta chain. The antigen remains undetermined. Healthy individuals of Caucasian origin from Russia, aged roughly 6 to 100, served as donors. Donors each provided around 9 milliliters of peripheral blood. PCR was performed a second time for about 6 to 12 cycles using a sample-barcoded 5' primer and a J-beta primer mix. TCRdb processed the 5' RACE reads anew with MiXCR; each CDR3 protein has one entry. The table includes more than 800,000 distinct CDR3 sequences, more than 40% detected once. This CDR3 has 15 residues. Deletions cut 4 bases from V and 4 bases from J, with 15 bases between. Germline V lookup: CDR1 SGHRS, CDR2 YFSETQ. The source of the sample is a study of blood T cells in healthy people across ages. Study-level points and caveats: Age showed a roughly linear inverse relationship with TCR beta diversity per million T cells.

This sequence joins TRBV5-1 and TRBJ2-1; possibly TRBD1 or TRBD2 for D (6 bases each). Material for sequencing was blood. This clonotype was sampled from a woman between 55 and 75 years old in good health. Here the CDR3 DNA reads TGCGCCAGCAGCCTAACTAGAGGGGGGTACAATGAGCAGTTCTTC. It codes for CASSLTRGGYNEQFF.